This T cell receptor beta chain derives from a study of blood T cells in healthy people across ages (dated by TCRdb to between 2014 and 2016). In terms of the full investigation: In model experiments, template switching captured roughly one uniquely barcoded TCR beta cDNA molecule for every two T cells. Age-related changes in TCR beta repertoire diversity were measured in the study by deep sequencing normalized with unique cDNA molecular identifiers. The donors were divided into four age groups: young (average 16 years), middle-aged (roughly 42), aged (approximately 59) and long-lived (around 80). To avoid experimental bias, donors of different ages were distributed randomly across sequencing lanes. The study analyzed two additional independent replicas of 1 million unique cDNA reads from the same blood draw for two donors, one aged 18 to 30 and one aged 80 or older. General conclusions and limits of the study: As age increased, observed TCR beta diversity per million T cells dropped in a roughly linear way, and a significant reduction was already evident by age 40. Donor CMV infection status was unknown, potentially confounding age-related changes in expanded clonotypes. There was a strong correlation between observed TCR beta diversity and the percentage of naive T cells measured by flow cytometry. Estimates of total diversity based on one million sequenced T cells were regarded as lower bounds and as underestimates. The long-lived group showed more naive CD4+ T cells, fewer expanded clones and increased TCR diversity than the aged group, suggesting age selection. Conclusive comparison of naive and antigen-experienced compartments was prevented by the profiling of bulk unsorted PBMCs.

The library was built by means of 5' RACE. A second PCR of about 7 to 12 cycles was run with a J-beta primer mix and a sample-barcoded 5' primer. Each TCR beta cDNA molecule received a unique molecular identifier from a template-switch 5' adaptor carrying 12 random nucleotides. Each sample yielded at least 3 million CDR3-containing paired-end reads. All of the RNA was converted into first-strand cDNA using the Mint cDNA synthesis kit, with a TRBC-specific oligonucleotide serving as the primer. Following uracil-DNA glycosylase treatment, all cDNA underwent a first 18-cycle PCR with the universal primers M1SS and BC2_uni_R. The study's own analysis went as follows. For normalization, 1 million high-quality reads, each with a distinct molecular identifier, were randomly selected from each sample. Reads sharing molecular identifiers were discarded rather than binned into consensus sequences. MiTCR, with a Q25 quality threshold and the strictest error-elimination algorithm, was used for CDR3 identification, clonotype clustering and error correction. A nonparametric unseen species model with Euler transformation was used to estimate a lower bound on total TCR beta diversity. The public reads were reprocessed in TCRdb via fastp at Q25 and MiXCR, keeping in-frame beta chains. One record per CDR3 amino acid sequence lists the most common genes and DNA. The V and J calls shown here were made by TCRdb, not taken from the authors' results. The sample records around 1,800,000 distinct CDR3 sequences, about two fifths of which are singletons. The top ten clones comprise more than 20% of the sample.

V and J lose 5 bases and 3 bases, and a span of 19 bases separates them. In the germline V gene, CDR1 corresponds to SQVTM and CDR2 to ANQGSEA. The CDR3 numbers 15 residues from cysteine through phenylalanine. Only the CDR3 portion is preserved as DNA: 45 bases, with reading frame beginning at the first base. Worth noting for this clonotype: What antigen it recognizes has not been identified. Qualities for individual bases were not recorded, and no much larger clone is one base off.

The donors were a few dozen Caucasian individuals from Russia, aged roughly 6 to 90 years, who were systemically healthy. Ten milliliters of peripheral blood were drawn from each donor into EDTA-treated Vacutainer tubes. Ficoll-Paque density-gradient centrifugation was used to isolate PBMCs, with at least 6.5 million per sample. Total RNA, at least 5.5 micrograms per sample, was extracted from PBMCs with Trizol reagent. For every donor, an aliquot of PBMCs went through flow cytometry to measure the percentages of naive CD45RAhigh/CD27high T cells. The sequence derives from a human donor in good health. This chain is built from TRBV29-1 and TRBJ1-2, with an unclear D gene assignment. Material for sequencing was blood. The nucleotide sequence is TGCAGCGTTCGCTTTGGTGCAGTATCGGACTATGGCTACACCTTC. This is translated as CSVRFGAVSDYGYTF.